The next 5 T cell receptor beta chains were all read from a single sample in a study of T cell responses to AZD1222 COVID-19 vaccine. The data were produced by immunoSEQ multiplex PCR, yet TCRdb's version contains in-frame clones alone and is incomplete. The table shows about 130,000 clones, with about nine tenths occurring only once. Source: peripheral blood, taken on day 0 of AZD1222 vaccination. All receptors derive from an adult in good health.

The chain has TRBV29-1 and TRBJ1-1; 11 bases are a match to TRBD1. CDR1 SQVTM and CDR2 ANQGSEA come from the germline V gene. The V gene end was trimmed by 7 bases and the J gene end by 1 base; junction bases not matched to a gene: 5. CDR3 length: 14 residues. The CDR3 region is CSGWDRGRNTEAFF. The CDR3 bases are TGCAGCGGGTGGGACAGGGGGAGGAACACTGAAGCTTTCTTT.

This chain links TRBV19 with TRBJ1-5; the D gene is possibly TRBD1 (5 bases). This CDR3 is 13 amino acids long. Germline V gene lookup returns CDR1 LNHDA and CDR2 SQIVND (reference sequence). The V and J ends lost 9 bases and 9 bases respectively, with 18 bases between them. The CDR3 DNA reads as TGTGCCAGCAAAGGCGCAGGGATCATGCCCCAGCATTTT. Translation: CASKGAGIMPQHF. The full variable domain, completed using reference TRBV19 and TRBJ1-5, is DGGITQSPKYLFRKEGQNVTLSCEQNLNHDAMYWYRQDPGQGLRLIYYSQIVNDFQKGDIAEGYSVSREKKESFPLTVTSAQKNPTAFYLCASKGAGIMPQHFGDGTRLSIL.

The chain employs TRBV19 and TRBJ1-5, with TRBD1 identical over 7 bases. Losses at the gene ends were 7 bases for V and 5 bases for J; bases not matched to a gene: 11. This CDR3 spans 15 amino acids. CDR1 LNHDA and CDR2 SQIVND come from the germline V gene (reference sequence). The CDR3 DNA sequence: TGTGCCAGTATGGCAGGGGGTTTATATGATCAGCCCCAGCATTTT. It translates to CASMAGGLYDQPQHF.

This clone was found a few times. The chain carries TRBV3-1 (or the pseudogene TRBV3-2) and TRBJ2-2, with D perhaps matching TRBD2 (5 bases). V was trimmed by 4 bases and J by 5 bases, leaving 8 bases between them. CDR1 and CDR2 from the germline V gene are LGHDT and YNNKEL (reference sequence). This CDR3 comprises 13 residues. The CDR3 DNA reads as TGTGCCAGCAGCCGCCTAGCAACCGGGGAGCTGTTTTTT. This encodes CASSRLATGELFF.

V is TRBV7-2 and J is TRBJ2-5, with 11 nucleotides matching TRBD2. The CDR3 runs to 17 residues. Per germline, CDR1 SGHTA and CDR2 FQGNSA. J lost 4 bases, V lost 5 bases, and 12 bases had no gene match. The CDR3 is CASSPHSSGGIRETQYF. Here the CDR3 DNA reads TGTGCCAGCAGCCCTCATTCTAGCGGGGGGATTCGAGAGACCCAGTACTTC.